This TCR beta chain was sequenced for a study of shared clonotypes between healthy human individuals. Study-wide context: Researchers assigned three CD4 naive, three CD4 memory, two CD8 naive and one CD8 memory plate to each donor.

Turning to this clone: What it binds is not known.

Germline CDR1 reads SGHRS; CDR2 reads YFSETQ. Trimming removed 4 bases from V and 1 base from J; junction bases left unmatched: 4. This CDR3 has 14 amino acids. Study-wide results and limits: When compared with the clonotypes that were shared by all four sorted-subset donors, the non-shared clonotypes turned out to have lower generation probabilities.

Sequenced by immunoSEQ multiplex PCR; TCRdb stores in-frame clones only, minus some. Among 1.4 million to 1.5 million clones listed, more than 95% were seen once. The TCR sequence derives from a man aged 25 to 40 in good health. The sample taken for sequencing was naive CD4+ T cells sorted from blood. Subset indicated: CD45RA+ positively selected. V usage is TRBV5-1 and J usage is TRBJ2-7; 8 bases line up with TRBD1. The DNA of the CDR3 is TGCGCCAGCAGCGGCGGACAGGGTTCCTACGAGCAGTACTTC. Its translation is CASSGGQGSYEQYF.